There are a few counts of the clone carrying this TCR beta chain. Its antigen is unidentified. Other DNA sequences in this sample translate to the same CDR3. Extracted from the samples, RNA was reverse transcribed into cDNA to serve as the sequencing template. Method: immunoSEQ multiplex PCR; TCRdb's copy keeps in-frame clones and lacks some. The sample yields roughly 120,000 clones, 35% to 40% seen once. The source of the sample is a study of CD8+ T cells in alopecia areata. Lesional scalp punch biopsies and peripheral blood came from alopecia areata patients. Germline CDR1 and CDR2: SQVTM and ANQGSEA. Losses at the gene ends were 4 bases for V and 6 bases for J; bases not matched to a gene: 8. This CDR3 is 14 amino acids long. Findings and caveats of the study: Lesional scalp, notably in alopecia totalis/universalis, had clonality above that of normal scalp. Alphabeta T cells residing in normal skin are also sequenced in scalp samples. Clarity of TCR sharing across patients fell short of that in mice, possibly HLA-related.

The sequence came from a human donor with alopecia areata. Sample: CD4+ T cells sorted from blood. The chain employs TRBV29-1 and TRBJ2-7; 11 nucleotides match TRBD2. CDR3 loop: CSVGSLAGVAEQYF. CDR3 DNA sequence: TGCAGCGTTGGGTCACTAGCGGGAGTGGCCGAGCAGTACTTC.